The 17 T cell receptor beta chains below all came from one sample that was sequenced in a study of T-cell memory formation after mild COVID-19. TCRdb reanalysed the 5' RACE reads using MiXCR and keeps one entry per CDR3 protein. The sample records roughly 370,000 distinct CDR3 sequences, 16% being singletons. The sequencing sample was made of PBMCs or a T cell subset sorted from them (not recorded which). Source of these receptors: a young man who had mild COVID-19 (a few samples of this study predate the infection). Cell type and time point are not known.

The gene calls are TRBV6-2 or TRBV6-3 and TRBJ1-5, with D perhaps TRBD1 (5 bases). Trimming removed 4 bases from V and 0 bases from J, with 16 bases in between. CDR3 length equals 17 residues. From germline, CDR1 is MNHEY and CDR2 SVGEGT. The CDR3 region is CASSSVGRETSNQPQHF. CDR3 nucleotide sequence: TGTGCCAGCAGTTCCGTGGGACGGGAGACTAGCAATCAGCCCCAGCATTTT.

This clonotype has a handful of counts. V is TRBV11-2 and J is TRBJ1-1; D uncertain. In germline, CDR1 is SGHAT, CDR2 FQNNGV. There are 15 residues in the CDR3. Trimming pared 1 base from V and 3 bases from J, leaving 12 bases between. Written as DNA, the CDR3 is TGTGCCAGCAGCTTAGTCCCGGGCTCGGACACTGAAGCTTTCTTT. Protein: CASSLVPGSDTEAFF.

V usage is TRBV6-5 and J usage is TRBJ2-3, with 9 bases aligning to TRBD1. The trim removed 2 bases at V and 3 bases at J, leaving 6 bases unmatched. This CDR3 is built from 16 residues. Per germline, CDR1 MNHEY and CDR2 SVGAGI. The CDR3 coding sequence is TGTGCCAGCAGTTACGGGACAGGGTTGGGGACAGATACGCAGTATTTT. Protein: CASSYGTGLGTDTQYF.

This clonotype was detected only a few times. The V call is TRBV5-6, the J call TRBJ1-2; D gene ambiguous. V lost 2 bases to trimming and J lost 4 bases, with 6 bases between them. From germline, CDR1 is SGHDT and CDR2 YYEEEE. This CDR3 has 12 amino acids. The CDR3 bases are TGTGCCAGCAGCTTCAGTTTCTATGGCTACACCTTC. Amino acids: CASSFSFYGYTF.

This chain connects TRBV3-1 to TRBJ2-3; the D gene is possibly TRBD2 (7 bases). Germline CDR1 LGHDT, CDR2 YNNKEL (reference sequence). V was trimmed by 4 bases and J by 7 bases, leaving 15 bases between them. The CDR3 has 14 residues. The CDR3 sequence is CASSRGGLIHTQYF. DNA for the CDR3: TGTGCCAGCAGCCGGGGGGGCCTCATACATACGCAGTATTTT.

This clonotype has a handful of counts. V is TRBV2 and J is TRBJ2-3; D remains ambiguous. This CDR3 spans 13 amino acids. V lost 1 base and J 9 bases, leaving 11 bases between the germline ends. Germline V lookup: CDR1 SNHLY, CDR2 FYNNEI. CDR3 protein: CASSEGLERTQYF. The CDR3 coding sequence is TGTGCCAGCAGTGAAGGCTTGGAGAGAACGCAGTATTTT.

In this sample, this clonotype turned up a few times. The J gene is TRBJ2-7, the V gene TRBV7-2, with TRBD1 identical over 8 bases. J gave up 7 bases and V 5 bases, and 16 bases lay outside the gene matches. CDR1 and CDR2 (germline): SGHTA, FQGNSA. The length of the CDR3 is 16 residues. CDR3 DNA: TGTGCCAGCAGCACCCACCTTGGACAGGGAACAAGAGAGCAGTACGTC. Its protein is CASSTHLGQGTREQYV.

The chain employs TRBV5-1 and TRBJ1-1, with D uncertain. Germline V CDR1 and CDR2: SGHRS, YFSETQ. Between the trimmed V and J ends, which lost 0 bases and 0 bases, there was a span of 9 bases. This CDR3 spans 15 amino acids. CDR3 coding DNA: TGCGCCAGCAGCTTGGGAAGAGCCATGAACACTGAAGCTTTCTTT. Residues: CASSLGRAMNTEAFF.

The table lists this clonotype with a count of one. V is TRBV1 and J is TRBJ2-1; the DNA was not used to check the table's D call, TRBD1. TRBV1 is tagged as a pseudogene. This CDR3 has 17 amino acids. Here the CDR3 DNA reads TGCACCAGCAGCCAACCTAAACCTGGGGGGGGATGCAATGAGCAGTTCTTC. This encodes CTSSQPKPGGGCNEQFF.

This clonotype appeared many times. This chain joins TRBV5-1 and TRBJ2-4; TRBD2 agrees at 7 bases. The junction had 11 bases not matched to a gene; V was cut back by 4 bases and J by 7 bases. Germline-derived CDR1 and CDR2 are SGHRS and YFSETQ. The CDR3 has 15 amino acids. The CDR3 here is CASSTTGEGLNIQYF. The CDR3 nucleotides are TGCGCCAGCAGCACTACGGGGGAGGGGCTGAACATTCAGTACTTC.

The V gene is TRBV7-8, the J gene TRBJ2-5; D is perhaps TRBD2 (5 bases). The CDR3 is 15 amino acids. Looked up from germline, CDR1 is SGHVS and CDR2 is FQNEAQ. V lost 6 bases and J 0 bases, leaving 14 bases between the germline ends. In DNA, the CDR3 is TGTGCCAGCAGATCCCCCGGGGTCAACCAAGAGACCCAGTACTTC. Translated, it gives CASRSPGVNQETQYF.

This clonotype was counted many times. The V gene is TRBV7-2, the J gene TRBJ2-7; tentatively, D is TRBD2 (5 bases). Per the germline V gene, CDR1 is SGHTA and CDR2 is FQGNSA. V was cut by 3 bases and J by 0 bases, with 9 bases left in between. The CDR3 contains 14 residues. This CDR3 is CASSFSGSSYEQYF. CDR3 DNA: TGTGCCAGCAGCTTCTCGGGGAGCTCCTACGAGCAGTACTTC.

This clonotype was counted between two and nine times. This rearrangement joins TRBV12-3 or TRBV12-4 to TRBJ1-6; possible D gene TRBD1, 5 bases. Trimming removed 6 bases from V and 14 bases from J, with 14 bases in between. The CDR3 extends over 12 amino acids. The DNA of the CDR3 is TGTGCCAGCAGCGCCGGGGCCAGAACCCTCCACTTT. Its protein product is CASSAGARTLHF.

This clonotype was observed a handful of times. The chain employs TRBV19 and TRBJ2-1; maybe TRBD1 (5 bases). CDR1 and CDR2 (germline): LNHDA, SQIVND (reference sequence). Trimming removed 2 bases at V and 2 bases at J, with 10 bases between. This CDR3 has 15 residues. CDR3 amino acids: CASSITGTPYNEQFF. CDR3 bases: TGTGCCAGTAGTATAACAGGAACACCCTACAATGAGCAGTTCTTC.

This clonotype was detected only a few times. The chain employs TRBV6-5 and TRBJ1-1; D uncertain. Trimming took off 6 bases at V and 5 bases at J, with 19 bases between the two ends. The CDR3 loop spans 15 amino acids. The V gene's germline CDR1 is MNHEY and CDR2 SVGAGI. CDR3 in DNA: TGTGCCAGCAGCCTGGTAACCGTCCTCGGGACTGAAGCTTTCTTT. Translating it yields CASSLVTVLGTEAFF.

V and J are TRBV29-1 and TRBJ2-5; possible D gene TRBD2, 5 bases. The length of the CDR3 is 13 residues. From germline, CDR1 is SQVTM and CDR2 ANQGSEA. The V gene lost 4 bases and the J gene lost 3 bases, with 12 bases spanning the gap. CDR3 loop: CSVGASLKETQYF. The CDR3 bases are TGCAGCGTTGGTGCTAGCCTGAAAGAGACCCAGTACTTC.

The gene calls are TRBV12-3 or TRBV12-4 and TRBJ1-5; unclear D gene. The CDR3 length is 15 residues. V was pared by 7 bases and J by 1 base, with 14 bases between. CDR3 residues: CASNLRADSNQPQHF. In nucleotides, the CDR3 is TGTGCCAGCAACCTGCGGGCGGACAGCAATCAGCCCCAGCATTTT.